These T cell receptor beta chains were read from a single sample in a study of cytomegalovirus exposure and HLA in healthy donors. This table comes from immunoSEQ multiplex PCR, and its TCRdb copy is limited to in-frame clones, with some not included. This table holds roughly 190,000 clones, around 83% found once. The sequencing input was PBMCs. The receptors derive from a man aged 40-49 years in good health and CMV-seropositive. Both conserved end residues are part of each CDR3. The D gene is left open where the match is weak. Clone size is given for some rows only: seen once, a few or many times, or a class if the clone is expanded.

clone_size	d_call	j_call	v_call	cdr3_nt	cdr3_aa
once	-	TRBJ1-1	TRBV19	TGTGCCAGTAGCCCAGGATTGAACACTGAAGCTTTCTTT	CASSPGLNTEAFF
-	TRBD1	TRBJ2-3	TRBV4-1	TGCGCCAGCAGCCGGCTGACAGGGGGCGCGACAGATACGCAGTATTTT	CASSRLTGGATDTQYF
once	TRBD2	TRBJ2-1	TRBV4-3	TGCGCCAGCAGCCACTACGGGGGGGACACCTACAATGAGCAGTTCTTC	CASSHYGGDTYNEQFF
-	-	TRBJ2-5	TRBV28	TGTGCCAGCAGGAGGCGGGATGAGACCCAGTACTTC	CASRRRDETQYF
once	TRBD1	TRBJ1-5	TRBV27	TGTGCCAGCAGTCCCGCAGACAGGGGCAATCAGCCCCAGCATTTT	CASSPADRGNQPQHF
-	-	TRBJ2-1	TRBV7-6	TGTGCCAGCAGCTTAGTTGTCCCGGGGGGCCTCTACAATGAGCAGTTCTTC	CASSLVVPGGLYNEQFF
-	TRBD1	TRBJ1-1	TRBV5-4	TGTGCCAGCAGCTTCCGGACAGGGGGCGGAACTGAAGCTTTCTTT	CASSFRTGGGTEAFF
-	-	TRBJ2-4	TRBV11-2	TGTGCCAGCAGCTTAGGGGGGGTTCAGTACTTC	CASSLGGVQYF
-	TRBD1	TRBJ2-1	TRBV27	TGTGCCAGCAGTCCCAGACAGGGATTCGGCAATGAGCAGTTCTTC	CASSPRQGFGNEQFF
-	TRBD1	TRBJ2-1	TRBV7-9	TGTGCCAGCAGCCTCGAGGGGACAGCATACAATGAGCAGTTCTTC	CASSLEGTAYNEQFF
-	-	TRBJ2-7	TRBV6-6	TGTGCCAGCAGTTATTTACAGGGAACCTACGAGCAGTACTTC	CASSYLQGTYEQYF
few	TRBD1	TRBJ2-7	TRBV11-3	TGTGCCAGCAGTTTTAGACAGGGACCTATCTACGAGCAGTACTTC	CASSFRQGPIYEQYF
-	-	TRBJ1-5	TRBV12-5	TGTGCTAGTGGGCCGGGACACAACAATCAGCCCCAGCATTTT	CASGPGHNNQPQHF
few	-	TRBJ1-5	TRBV6-1	TGTGCCAGCAGATGGACACCTAATCAGCCCCAGCATTTT	CASRWTPNQPQHF
-	TRBD2	TRBJ2-1	TRBV2	TGTGCCAGCAGGGGGGGGACTAGCGGAGGCAATGAGCAGTTCTTC	CASRGGTSGGNEQFF
-	TRBD1	TRBJ1-1	TRBV19	TGTGCCAGTAGCCCGCCGACAGGGCTGAACACTGAAGCTTTCTTT	CASSPPTGLNTEAFF
-	-	TRBJ1-1	TRBV19	TGTGCCAGTAGTAACACAGGTAACACTGAAGCTTTCTTT	CASSNTGNTEAFF
-	TRBD2	TRBJ2-3	TRBV10-2	TGCGCCAGTCCGGGACTAGCGGGAGCAGATACGCAGTATTTT	CASPGLAGADTQYF
-	TRBD1	TRBJ1-1	TRBV15	TGTGCCACCAGCAGAGGCAGACAGGGATCCACTGAAGCTTTCTTT	CATSRGRQGSTEAFF
-	-	TRBJ2-7	TRBV10-1	TGCGCCAGCAGTGACGGGGTTAAAGTCTCCTACGAGCAGTACTTC	CASSDGVKVSYEQYF
-	-	TRBJ2-7	TRBV10-3	TGTGCCATCAGGACCCGGGACATCCACTACGAGCAGTACTTC	CAIRTRDIHYEQYF
-	-	TRBJ1-2	TRBV19	TGTGCCAGTAGTGTCCGGGGGGGGACATTTGGATATGGCTACACCTTC	CASSVRGGTFGYGYTF
-	TRBD1	TRBJ2-7	TRBV7-9	TGTGCCAGCAGTCCAAGACTGGACAGGTTCTACGAGCAGTACTTC	CASSPRLDRFYEQYF
once	-	TRBJ2-1	TRBV27	TGTGCCAGCAGTTACCCAGGCAATGAGCAGTTCTTC	CASSYPGNEQFF
-	TRBD1	TRBJ1-6	TRBV5-6	TGTGCCAGCAGCCTCGGACAGGTCAATTCACCCCTCCACTTT	CASSLGQVNSPLHF
-	-	TRBJ1-2	TRBV9	TGTGCCAGCAGTGCTGCGGGGGGCTACACCTTC	CASSAAGGYTF
-	TRBD2	TRBJ2-7	TRBV6-5	TGTGCCAGCAGTTTAGCGGGAGCCCCCTACGAGCAGTACTTC	CASSLAGAPYEQYF
-	TRBD1	TRBJ1-2	TRBV7-9	TGTGCCAGCAGCGGAGGACAGGGCCAACTTGGCTACACCTTC	CASSGGQGQLGYTF
-	TRBD1	TRBJ1-4	TRBV4-1	TGCGCCAGCAGCCGGCAGGCCAGGGGGCATGAAAAACTGTTTTTT	CASSRQARGHEKLFF
-	-	TRBJ2-7	TRBV28	TGTGCCAGCAGTCCCGGTGACATTGTGCGGGATGAGCAGTACTTC	CASSPGDIVRDEQYF
-	-	TRBJ1-5	TRBV6-1	TGTGCCAGCAGTGAATACCCGGGTCAGCCCCAGCATTTT	CASSEYPGQPQHF
-	-	TRBJ1-2	TRBV10-3	TGTGCCATCAGTGAGTCCGGGATAAACTATGGCTACACCTTC	CAISESGINYGYTF
-	-	TRBJ2-7	TRBV7-6	TGTGCCAGCAGCCGAACGATGAGCTCCTACGAGCAGTACTTC	CASSRTMSSYEQYF
once	TRBD1	TRBJ2-7	TRBV9	TGTGCCAGCAGCTTGACAGGGGGCCACTCCTACGAGCAGTACTTC	CASSLTGGHSYEQYF
-	TRBD1	TRBJ1-1	TRBV7-9	TGTGCCAGCAGCTTAGGAGGGGGGGACAGGGTCAAAGCTTTCTTT	CASSLGGGDRVKAFF
-	TRBD1	TRBJ2-4	TRBV6-6	TGTGCCAGCAGCCTTAGACAGGGGGGGGCCCAAAACATTCAGTACTTC	CASSLRQGGAQNIQYF
-	-	TRBJ2-7	TRBV7-8	TGTGCCAGCAGCTTTGATCCGGGACTCTACGAGCAGTACTTC	CASSFDPGLYEQYF
-	-	TRBJ2-6	TRBV7-7	TGTGCTAGCAGCTTAGTCGCGGGAACTGGGGCCAACGTCCTGACTTTC	CASSLVAGTGANVLTF
-	-	TRBJ2-2	TRBV5-1	TGCGCCAGCAGCCCCCTTCTCGGCGGGGAGCTGTTTTTT	CASSPLLGGELFF
-	-	TRBJ1-1	TRBV30	TGTGCCTGGATGGGGGCAGGGTTGAACACTGAAGCTTTCTTT	CAWMGAGLNTEAFF
-	-	TRBJ2-1	TRBV5-1	TGCGCCAGCAGCAGAGATTCCTACAATGAGCAGTTCTTC	CASSRDSYNEQFF
-	-	TRBJ2-7	TRBV5-1	TGCGCCAGCAGCCTATCAAGGGGATTAGACGAGCAGTACTTC	CASSLSRGLDEQYF
-	TRBD1	TRBJ1-5	TRBV27	TGTGCCAGCAGTTCGCTGGACAGGGTTGCAAATCAGCCCCAGCATTTT	CASSSLDRVANQPQHF
-	-	TRBJ2-3	TRBV7-9	TGTGCCAGCAGCTTAACGAGGGAGCAGTATTTT	CASSLTREQYF
-	TRBD1	TRBJ1-2	TRBV5-4	TGTGCCAGCAGCACCCGACAGGGGGCCTATGGCTACACCTTC	CASSTRQGAYGYTF
once	-	TRBJ2-4	TRBV28	TGTGCCAGCAGTTCCCCCGGGGGTTCCCCTCTCCTCGGGAGTGGGGGCAAAAACATTCAGTACTTC	CASSSPGGSPLLGSGGKNIQYF